Listed below are T cell receptor beta chains from one sample, sequenced in a study of cytomegalovirus exposure and HLA in healthy donors. Profiling relied on immunoSEQ multiplex PCR, and the TCRdb table lists in-frame clones only, not all of them. The table shows approximately 200,000 clones, with around 84% occurring only once. Sequenced input: PBMCs. Receptor source: a woman in her 30s in good health and CMV-seropositive. Each CDR3 is given with its conserved first and last residue. Each record gives: V gene, clone size, D gene, J gene, CDR3 DNA, CDR3 protein. D genes are given only for firm matches. A row's size may be missing; if present it is once, few, many or a size class.

TRBV12-5	.	TRBD2	TRBJ2-7	TGTGCTGGGTCGCTAGGCGGGAGAGTCTTCCACGAGCAGTACTTC	CAGSLGGRVFHEQYF
TRBV6-5	.	TRBD2	TRBJ2-3	TGTGCCAGCAGTTCGCCCTTTAGCGGGAGCGCAGATACGCAGTATTTT	CASSSPFSGSADTQYF
TRBV6-1	.	.	TRBJ1-5	TGTGCCAGCAGTGAATTTTACAGCTATAGCAATCAGCCCCAGCATTTT	CASSEFYSYSNQPQHF
TRBV28	.	.	TRBJ1-2	TGTGCCAGCAGCCGCGTTGGCTACACCTTC	CASSRVGYTF
TRBV29-1	.	.	TRBJ1-1	TGCAGCGTTGAAGGAGACGGCAGGACTGAAGCTTTCTTT	CSVEGDGRTEAFF
TRBV10-2	.	.	TRBJ1-1	TGCGCCACCGTCGTTGACTTGGCCACTGAAGCTTTCTTT	CATVVDLATEAFF
TRBV27	.	TRBD1	TRBJ1-2	TGTGCCAGCAGGCCTTACGGACAGGGCCATGGCTATGGCTACACCTTC	CASRPYGQGHGYGYTF
TRBV2	.	.	TRBJ2-7	TGTGCCAGCAGTCGGTCTACTAGTACTTACGAGCAGTACTTC	CASSRSTSTYEQYF
TRBV7-9	.	TRBD1	TRBJ1-4	TGTGCCAGCAGCTGGGACAGAATTGCAACTAATGAAAAACTGTTTTTT	CASSWDRIATNEKLFF
TRBV6-5	.	.	TRBJ2-1	TGTGCCAGCAGTCGGACAGCCTACAATGAGCAGTTCTTC	CASSRTAYNEQFF
TRBV11-3	.	.	TRBJ2-5	TGTGCCAGCAGCCTAGGGCCTCAAGAGACCCAGTACTTC	CASSLGPQETQYF
TRBV6-6	.	TRBD1	TRBJ1-5	TGTGCCAGCAGTAGGGGGCACGACAGCAATCAGCCCCAGCATTTT	CASSRGHDSNQPQHF
TRBV28	.	TRBD1	TRBJ2-7	TGTGCCAGCAGTTTATTGACATATGGGCAGGGGGCCAGACAATACGAGCAGTACTTC	CASSLLTYGQGARQYEQYF
TRBV7-2	.	TRBD1	TRBJ1-2	TGTGCCAGCATTCAAACAGGGGGGATCTATGGCTACACCTTC	CASIQTGGIYGYTF
TRBV28	.	TRBD2	TRBJ2-1	TGTGCCAGCAGGACTAGCGGGTTTCGGGGTGAGCAGTTCTTC	CASRTSGFRGEQFF
TRBV27	once	.	TRBJ2-2	TGTGCCAGCAGTTTGAGGGCGGGTGACACCACCGGGGAGCTGTTTTTT	CASSLRAGDTTGELFF
TRBV2	.	.	TRBJ2-7	TGTGCCAGCAGGCCCGCGGTGAGCCGGGGAGAGCAGTACTTC	CASRPAVSRGEQYF
TRBV28	few	TRBD1	TRBJ1-5	TGTGCCAGCAGTTTGGCAGGGGGTGGCGTTCAGCCCCAGCATTTT	CASSLAGGGVQPQHF
TRBV6-1	.	.	TRBJ1-3	TGTGCCAGCAGTGAAGGTGGCGGCACTGGAAACACCATATATTTT	CASSEGGGTGNTIYF
TRBV6-5	.	.	TRBJ1-1	TGTGCCAGCAGTTACGGGTCAGGGTGGTATGACACTGAAGCTTTCTTT	CASSYGSGWYDTEAFF
TRBV10-3	.	TRBD2	TRBJ2-7	TGTGCCATCAGTGAGGGGCGGCGGGGGAGCTCCTACGAGCAGTACTTC	CAISEGRRGSSYEQYF
TRBV7-9	few	.	TRBJ2-2	TGTGCCAGCAGCTCGGACAGAGCGAACACCGGGGAGCTGTTTTTT	CASSSDRANTGELFF